This T cell receptor (beta chain) was captured in a study of blood T cell repertoires in COVID-19. Study-level information: Spain, Italy and the United States supplied samples that represented acute and convalescent COVID-19.

V dropped 0 bases and J dropped 2; count of bases not matched to a gene: 0. The CDR3 totals 15 residues. The germline gives CDR1 SGHRS, CDR2 YFSETQ. How the authors handled the data: Estimation of nucleated cell counts was performed using reference gene primer amplification. TCRdb's copy holds only in-frame clones and misses some; the assay was immunoSEQ multiplex PCR. That table gives V, J and clone size, and the DNA gave D and trimming. The repertoire consists of about 45,000 clones, with 80% occurring once and the leading ten covering 15% to 20%. The sequencing input was peripheral blood. The chain combines TRBV5-1 with TRBJ2-1, with 9 positions matching TRBD1. This clonotype originated in a man between 65 and 85 years old with acute or convalescent COVID-19. In DNA form, the CDR3 reads TGCGCCAGCAGCTTGGGGACAGGGGCCTACAATGAGCAGTTCTTC. Translated: CASSLGTGAYNEQFF.